The 22 T cell receptor beta chains given below trace back to one sample, sequenced in a study of shared clonotypes between healthy human individuals. TCRdb's table, derived via immunoSEQ multiplex PCR, lists solely in-frame clones and lacks some. The data show around 1 million clones, approximately 80% seen once. Source material: memory CD4+ T cells sorted from blood. Subset described: CD45RA-negative fraction. All receptors derive from a young man in good health.

The rearrangement joins TRBV10-3 to TRBJ1-2; no definite D call. V lost 4 bases and J 2 bases, leaving 11 bases between the germline ends. Per germline, CDR1 ENHRY and CDR2 SYGVKD. This CDR3 is 14 amino acids long. The CDR3 nucleotides read TGTGCCATCAGTGGGAGAGGAGAGAACTATGGCTACACCTTC. Translated: CAISGRGENYGYTF.

The chain couples TRBV19 to TRBJ2-6; D gene unclear. The germline gives CDR1 LNHDA, CDR2 SQIVND (reference sequence). The CDR3 contains 15 residues. Trimming pared 6 bases from V and 0 bases from J, leaving 9 bases between. The CDR3 bases are TGTGCCAGTAGGCACGAGAGCTCTGGGGCCAACGTCCTGACTTTC. This sequence encodes CASRHESSGANVLTF.

This clone turned up a few times. The rearrangement uses TRBV6-5 and TRBJ1-2; D gene uncertain. Germline-derived CDR1 and CDR2 are MNHEY and SVGAGI. V lost 9 bases and J 4 bases, leaving 18 bases between the germline ends. The CDR3 spans 14 residues. CDR3 bases: TGTGCCAGTTCAGACCGGAGGGAGATCTATGGCTACACCTTC. Translated, it gives CASSDRREIYGYTF.

The chain has TRBV2 and TRBJ2-3; TRBD2 matches at 9 bases. Trimming took 6 bases from V and 2 from J; bases not matched to a gene: 6. The CDR3 contains 15 residues. The germline gives CDR1 SNHLY, CDR2 FYNNEI. The DNA for the CDR3 is TGTGCCAGCAGGGCGGGGGGGACAGACACAGATACGCAGTATTTT. Its translation: CASRAGGTDTDTQYF.

This chain uses TRBV30 with TRBJ1-2, with 7 bases lining up with TRBD1. This CDR3 comprises 13 residues. V shed 4 bases, J shed 3 bases, and the junction held 5 bases outside the gene matches. Germline CDR1 and CDR2: GTSNPN and SVGIG (reference sequence). CDR3 protein: CAWTRGRDYGYTF. Written as DNA, the CDR3 is TGTGCCTGGACAAGGGGGCGCGACTATGGCTACACCTTC.

The J gene is TRBJ1-2, the V gene TRBV7-6, with D uncertain. The CDR3 has 14 amino acids. Trimming shortened V by 1 base and J by 7 bases, and 13 bases separated the two germline ends. Germline-derived CDR1 and CDR2 are SGHVS and FNYEAQ. The CDR3: CASSLEAESAGYTF. In DNA, the CDR3 is TGTGCCAGCAGCTTAGAAGCAGAATCTGCTGGCTACACCTTC.

The chain has TRBV6-5 and TRBJ2-1; D unresolved. The CDR3 is made up of 14 amino acids. The germline V gene has CDR1 MNHEY and CDR2 SVGAGI. Trimming took 0 bases from V and 5 from J, leaving 8 bases between them. CDR3 in DNA: TGTGCCAGCAGTTACTCGAAAAGGGACAATGAGCAGTTCTTC. It codes for CASSYSKRDNEQFF.

About this clone itself: This sample also contains other DNA sequences that code for the same CDR3. The CDR3 DNA reads TGTGCCAGCAGCGATACCCCGGGAAATTCACCCCTCCACTTT. This sequence encodes CASSDTPGNSPLHF. The chain carries TRBV9 and TRBJ1-6, with unresolved D. Per the germline V gene, CDR1 is SGDLS and CDR2 is YYNGEE. This CDR3 is built from 14 residues. V was pared by 3 bases and J by 7 bases, with 11 bases between. Looking up the rest from reference TRBV9 and TRBJ1-6 gives the full variable domain: DSGVTQTPKHLITATGQRVTLRCSPRSGDLSVYWYQQSLDQGLQFLIQYYNGEERAKGNILERFSAQQFPDLHSELNLSSLELGDSALYFCASSDTPGNSPLHFGNGTRLTVT.

This clone was counted a single time. The chain links TRBV5-1 to TRBJ1-2; D possibly corresponds to TRBD1 (5 bases). The CDR3 is made up of 14 amino acids. V lost 0 bases to trimming and J lost 4 bases, with 10 bases between them. Per the germline V gene, CDR1 is SGHRS and CDR2 is YFSETQ. The CDR3 reads CASSLVREGYGYTF. The CDR3 DNA is TGCGCCAGCAGCTTGGTCAGGGAGGGCTATGGCTACACCTTC.

The J gene is TRBJ1-2, the V gene TRBV4-3, with D possibly being TRBD1 (5 bases). CDR3 length: 15 residues. Germline-derived CDR1 and CDR2 are LGHNA and YSLEER. Trimming removed 0 bases at V and 8 bases at J, with 16 bases between. The CDR3 sequence is CASSQDLSGLKGYTF. In DNA, the CDR3 is TGCGCCAGCAGCCAAGATCTGTCAGGGCTAAAAGGCTACACCTTC.

CDR3 sequence: CASSTFIGNYGYTF. The CDR3 bases are TGTGCCAGCAGCACATTTATAGGGAACTATGGCTACACCTTC. The genes are TRBV28 and TRBJ1-2; D gene uncertain. CDR3 length: 14 residues. The V end was cut by 6 bases, the J end by 2 bases, with 13 bases between. Germline V gene lookup returns CDR1 MDHEN and CDR2 SYDVKM.

The chain uses TRBV7-2 and TRBJ2-2; 7 nucleotides agree with TRBD1. This CDR3 contains 15 residues. CDR1 is SGHTA, CDR2 FQGNSA, per germline. V was pared by 2 bases and J by 0 bases, with 0 bases of the junction left unmatched. The CDR3 region is CASSLQGANTGELFF. CDR3 sequence (DNA): TGTGCCAGCAGCTTACAGGGGGCGAACACCGGGGAGCTGTTTTTT.

The V call is TRBV19, the J call TRBJ1-6; 10 nucleotides align to TRBD1. The CDR3 has 17 amino acids. V was pared by 6 bases and J by 7 bases, with 12 bases of the junction left unmatched. Germline V gene lookup returns CDR1 LNHDA and CDR2 SQIVND (reference sequence). CDR3 in amino acids: CASRNAKTGGGNSPLHF. The CDR3 DNA reads TGTGCCAGTAGGAATGCCAAGACAGGGGGCGGAAATTCACCCCTCCACTTT.

This chain uses TRBV7-9 with TRBJ2-1; 12 bases line up with TRBD2. Germline V lookup: CDR1 SEHNR, CDR2 FQNEAQ (reference sequence). This CDR3 is 15 amino acids long. V lost 5 bases, J lost 8 bases, and 7 bases stayed unmatched. CDR3 in DNA: TGTGCCAGCAGCAACCGACTAGCGGGGGTGGATGAGCAGTTCTTC. Protein product: CASSNRLAGVDEQFF.

The genes are TRBV2 and TRBJ2-1, with 8 bases fitting TRBD2. Germline V gives CDR1 SNHLY, CDR2 FYNNEI. V gave up 6 bases and J gave up 4 bases; unmatched junction bases: 8. The CDR3 length is 15 residues. The CDR3 nucleotides are TGTGCCAGCAGCTCCAGCGGGGGCCAATACAATGAGCAGTTCTTC. Its translation is CASSSSGGQYNEQFF. Full variable domain (outside the CDR3, taken from reference TRBV2 and TRBJ2-1): EPEVTQTPSHQVTQMGQEVILRCVPISNHLYFYWYRQILGQKVEFLVSFYNNEISEKSEIFDDQFSVERPDGSNFTLKIRSTKLEDSAMYFCASSSSGGQYNEQFFGPGTRLTVL.

V is TRBV27 and J is TRBJ2-7; 7 nucleotides match TRBD2. The germline gives CDR1 MNHEY, CDR2 SMNVEV (reference sequence). The trim removed 6 bases at V and 9 bases at J, leaving 20 bases unmatched. The CDR3 length is 16 residues. The DNA for the CDR3 is TGTGCCAGCAGACCTGAGGGGAGGGTTCCGCTACGAGTGCAGTACTTC. Its translation is CASRPEGRVPLRVQYF.

A remark on this clone: This likely comes from a read error, as the CDR3 has no conserved phenylalanine or tryptophan at its end. No DNA is shown, since the ends of the CDR3 on it are uncertain; the CDR3 is the one TCRdb lists. The chain carries TRBV6-6 and TRBJ2-3; TRBD2, the table's D call, was not compared with the DNA. The germline V gene encodes CDR1 MNHNY and CDR2 SVGAGI (reference sequence). With termini counted, the CDR3 has 13 amino acids. The CDR3: CASTQAGGRLGLL.

This rearrangement joins TRBV6-1 to TRBJ1-3; possibly TRBD1 for D (5 bases). CDR1 and CDR2 from the germline V gene are MNHNS and SASEGT. The CDR3 loop spans 15 amino acids. Trimming cost V 5 bases and J 2 bases, with 13 bases left between them. The CDR3 DNA sequence: TGTGCCAGCAGTCCCGGGGACGGTCCTGGAAACACCATATATTTT. Protein product: CASSPGDGPGNTIYF.

This clone appeared many times. This same CDR3 is encoded by further DNA sequences in the sample. The V gene is TRBV6-5, the J gene TRBJ1-1; maybe TRBD1 (6 bases). This CDR3 region has 12 residues. Germline V CDR1 and CDR2: MNHEY, SVGAGI. V was shortened by 8 bases and J by 4 bases, with 11 bases between the two germline ends. Here the CDR3 reads CASGGGSTEAFF. The CDR3 nucleotides read TGTGCCAGCGGAGGGGGGAGCACTGAAGCTTTCTTT.

On this clone: One base away lies a much larger clone, so this may be a sequencing read error. The chain couples TRBV10-2 to TRBJ2-1; D remains ambiguous. Germline CDR1 WSHSY, CDR2 SAAADI. The CDR3 spans 11 residues. Trimming left V 2 bases short and J 6 bases short, with 2 bases between. The CDR3 spells CASSEANEQFF. DNA of the CDR3: TGCGCCAGCAGTGAGGCCAATGAGCAGTTCTTC.

The chain is built from TRBV5-5 and TRBJ1-5, with 8 bases aligning to TRBD1. Germline CDR1 is SGHKS and CDR2 is YYEKEE (reference sequence). There are 16 residues in the CDR3. The ends lost 4 bases at V and 3 bases at J; junction bases unmatched: 9. CDR3 bases: TGTGCCAGCAGCCCCTTCGGACAGGGCAACAATCAGCCCCAGCATTTT. It yields the protein CASSPFGQGNNQPQHF. Filled out from reference TRBV5-5 and TRBJ1-5, the complete variable domain reads DAGVTQSPTHLIKTRGQQVTLRCSPISGHKSVSWYQQVLGQGPQFIFQYYEKEERGRGNFPDRFSARQFPNYSSELNVNALLLGDSALYLCASSPFGQGNNQPQHFGDGTRLSIL.

About this clone itself: Other DNA variants within this sample encode the same CDR3. This chain links TRBV19 with TRBJ2-7; weak D call: TRBD2 (5 bases). Trimming cost V 0 bases and J 0 bases, with 12 bases left between them. The length of the CDR3 is 16 residues. Germline CDR1 is LNHDA and CDR2 is SQIVND (reference sequence). The CDR3 here is CASSIDRTARSYEQYF. In DNA form, the CDR3 reads TGTGCCAGTAGTATAGACCGGACTGCTCGCTCCTACGAGCAGTACTTC.